This TCR beta chain was captured by sequencing in a study of blood T cell repertoires in COVID-19. Across the study: The study drew acute and convalescent COVID-19 samples from the United States, Italy and Spain.

Germline assignment: CDR1 SGHRS and CDR2 YFSETQ. V lost 0 bases and J lost 0, with 10 bases in between. The CDR3 runs 16 residues. Authors' analysis steps: Nucleated cell number was recorded as an estimate derived from reference gene primer amplification. The table came from immunoSEQ multiplex PCR; TCRdb's copy has only in-frame clones and leaves some out. Clonal size and the V and J genes are those of that table, whereas D and trimming came from the DNA. The table includes around 130,000 clones, roughly 80% detected once. The chain couples TRBV5-1 to TRBJ2-4, with D possibly TRBD2 on 5 matching bases. This TCR came from a man aged 45-65 years with acute or convalescent COVID-19. Sequenced sample: peripheral blood. Here the CDR3 DNA reads TGCGCCAGCAGCTTGGAAGGCGGACTAGCCAAAAACATTCAGTACTTC. It is translated as CASSLEGGLAKNIQYF. Full variable domain (missing parts from reference TRBV5-1 and TRBJ2-4): KAGVTQTPRYLIKTRGQQVTLSCSPISGHRSVSWYQQTPGQGLQFLFEYFSETQRNKGNFPGRFSGRQFSNSRSEMNVSTLELGDSALYLCASSLEGGLAKNIQYFGAGTRLSVL.